Listed below are T cell receptor beta chains from one sample, sequenced in a study of shared clonotypes between healthy human individuals. TCRdb's table, derived via immunoSEQ multiplex PCR, lists solely in-frame clones and lacks some. The sample consists of some 740,000 clones, over 90% of them appearing once. The sample was naive CD8+ T cells sorted from blood. The receptors stem from a young man in good health. Both conserved end residues are part of each CDR3. A D gene is named only where the DNA matches it firmly. Some rows mark clone size as missing; the rest say once, few, many or name a class of expanded clone.

CDR3aa	CDR3nt	abundance	len	d_gene	v_gene	j_gene
CASSSLEANNEQFF	TGTGCCAGCAGCAGCCTAGAGGCGAACAATGAGCAGTTCTTC	NA	14	NA	TRBV5-4	TRBJ2-1
CASSDSGGLTSYIYNEQFF	TGTGCCAGCAGTGATTCCGGCGGCCTTACTAGCTACATTTACAATGAGCAGTTCTTC	NA	19	NA	TRBV6-1	TRBJ2-1
CASSVVDGTLDTQYF	TGTGCCAGCAGCGTAGTCGATGGGACTTTAGATACGCAGTATTTT	NA	15	NA	TRBV9	TRBJ2-3
CASSRTYPSGGSYNEQFF	TGTGCCAGTAGCCGCACTTATCCTAGCGGGGGATCCTACAATGAGCAGTTCTTC	NA	18	TRBD2	TRBV19	TRBJ2-1
CASSSADNNEKLFF	TGTGCCAGCAGCTCGGCCGATAATAATGAAAAACTGTTTTTT	NA	14	NA	TRBV9	TRBJ1-4
CASSLTPSYEQYF	TGCGCCAGCAGCTTAACACCCTCCTACGAGCAGTACTTC	once	13	NA	TRBV5-1	TRBJ2-7
CASKKGQANSYEQYF	TGTGCCAGCAAAAAGGGACAAGCGAACTCCTACGAGCAGTACTTC	once	15	NA	TRBV25-1	TRBJ2-7
CASSQVAGLRGSYEQYF	TGCGCCAGCAGCCAAGTGGCAGGCTTGAGAGGGTCCTACGAGCAGTACTTC	NA	17	NA	TRBV4-3	TRBJ2-7
CASSAFGVNTEAFF	TGTGCCAGCAGCGCATTTGGCGTGAACACTGAAGCTTTCTTT	few	14	NA	TRBV11-2	TRBJ1-1
CATSRRRQGWNQPQHF	TGTGCCACCAGCAGACGACGACAGGGATGGAATCAGCCCCAGCATTTT	NA	16	TRBD1	TRBV15	TRBJ1-5
CASSLSVEEPYVRGQFF	TGTGCCAGCAGCTTAAGTGTAGAGGAGCCTTACGTCCGGGGGCAGTTCTTC	NA	17	NA	TRBV7-9	TRBJ2-1
CASSIEDGTPNQPQHF	TGTGCCAGTAGTATAGAAGACGGGACACCCAATCAGCCCCAGCATTTT	NA	16	NA	TRBV19	TRBJ1-5
CASSFGRGGTDTQYF	TGCGCCAGCAGCTTCGGGAGAGGTGGCACAGATACGCAGTATTTT	NA	15	NA	TRBV5-1	TRBJ2-3
CASSELFGGNEQFF	TGCGCCAGCAGTGAGCTTTTTGGCGGCAATGAGCAGTTCTTC	NA	14	NA	TRBV10-1	TRBJ2-1
CATSRDGWADGLAGVNNEQFF	TGTGCCACCAGCAGAGATGGTTGGGCAGACGGACTAGCGGGAGTTAACAATGAGCAGTTCTTC	NA	21	TRBD2	TRBV15	TRBJ2-1
CASSPTGTGGPYNEQFF	TGTGCCAGCAGCCCAACCGGGACAGGGGGGCCCTACAATGAGCAGTTCTTC	NA	17	TRBD1	TRBV27	TRBJ2-1
CASSLLGQGAFGELFF	TGTGCCAGCAGCTTATTGGGACAGGGGGCGTTCGGGGAGCTGTTTTTT	NA	16	TRBD1	TRBV7-9	TRBJ2-2
CASSLGDFYEQYF	TGTGCCAGCAGCTTAGGGGACTTTTACGAGCAGTACTTC	NA	13	NA	TRBV11-2	TRBJ2-7
CASSHHHLTADSSYNEQFF	TGTGCCAGCAGTCACCACCACCTAACAGCGGATAGCTCCTACAATGAGCAGTTCTTC	NA	19	NA	TRBV28	TRBJ2-1
CASSQGARGTGELFF	TGTGCCAGCTCACAGGGGGCGCGTGGCACCGGGGAGCTGTTTTTT	NA	15	TRBD1	TRBV6-5	TRBJ2-2